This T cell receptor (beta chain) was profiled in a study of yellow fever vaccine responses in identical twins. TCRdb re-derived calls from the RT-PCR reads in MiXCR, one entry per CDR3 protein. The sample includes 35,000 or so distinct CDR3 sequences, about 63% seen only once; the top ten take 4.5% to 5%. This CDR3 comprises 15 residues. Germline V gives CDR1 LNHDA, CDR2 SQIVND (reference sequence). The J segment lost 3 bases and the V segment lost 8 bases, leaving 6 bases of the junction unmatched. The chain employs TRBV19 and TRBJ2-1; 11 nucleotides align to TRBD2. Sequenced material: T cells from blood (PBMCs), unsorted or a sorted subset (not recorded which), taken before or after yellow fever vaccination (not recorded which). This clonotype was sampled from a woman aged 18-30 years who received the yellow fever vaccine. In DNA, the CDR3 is TGTGCCAGTTGTAGCGGGGGGGCAGGCTACAATGAGCAGTTCTTC. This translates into CASCSGGAGYNEQFF.